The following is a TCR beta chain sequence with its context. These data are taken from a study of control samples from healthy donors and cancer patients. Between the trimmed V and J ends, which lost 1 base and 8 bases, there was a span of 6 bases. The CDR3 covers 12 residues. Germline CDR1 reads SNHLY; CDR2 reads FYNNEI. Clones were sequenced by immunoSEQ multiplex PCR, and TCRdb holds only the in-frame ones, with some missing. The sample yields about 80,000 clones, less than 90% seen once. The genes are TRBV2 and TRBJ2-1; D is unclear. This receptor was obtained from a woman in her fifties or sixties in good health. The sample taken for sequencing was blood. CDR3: CASSEDLDEQFF. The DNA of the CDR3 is TGTGCCAGCAGTGAAGACCTGGATGAGCAGTTCTTC.